This T cell receptor (beta chain) is from a study of Graves' ophthalmopathy and Graves' hyperthyroidism. Points from the study as a whole: In blood, most expanded thyroid clonotypes above 0.001 frequency were also detected.

RNA transcripts yielded amplified TCR beta CDR3 regions. First-round RT-PCR employed HTBI primers, with a second-round multiplex PCR after it. MiXCR, run by TCRdb on the multiplex PCR reads, gives a single entry per CDR3 protein. Of 350,000 to 400,000 distinct CDR3 sequences in the sample, roughly 18% were seen once. Trimming shortened V by 6 bases and J by 6 bases, and 17 bases separated the two germline ends. There are 14 residues in the CDR3. The V gene's germline CDR1 is LNHDA and CDR2 SQIVND (reference sequence). This clonotype was observed many times. Its antigen is unidentified. The TCR originated in a woman in her late teens or twenties with Graves' ophthalmopathy. The rearrangement links TRBV19 to TRBJ1-2, with TRBD1 as a possible D gene (5 bases). Sequencing input: peripheral blood. This CDR3 reads CASRPRGERNGYTF. Here the CDR3 DNA reads TGTGCCAGTAGGCCTCGGGGGGAGAGAAATGGCTACACCTTC.